The 15 T cell receptor beta chains presented below share a single source sample, sequenced in a study of control samples from healthy donors and cancer patients (TCRdb year 2020). The library was generated by the immunoSEQ multiplex PCR assay. Imported from immuneACCESS, the table was reduced by TCRdb to in-frame sequences with V and J called. These copies leave out some clones; in studies compared against another copy, an unresolved V gene accounts for under half, and the cause of the remainder is not known. This sample is represented by some 78,000 clones; less than 90% of them were singletons. The ten largest account for 7.5% to 8% of the sample. Sequenced material: blood. Source of these receptors: a woman aged 55-75 years in good health.

This chain links TRBV21-1 with TRBJ2-7; TRBD1 reflects the table's D call only, with no check against the DNA. TRBV21-1 is classified as a pseudogene. The CDR3 is 13 residues long. The CDR3 region has the DNA TGTGCCAGCAGCCACAGCTCCGACTACGAGCAGTACTTC. It is translated as CASSHSSDYEQYF.

The V and J genes are TRBV30 and TRBJ1-2; no clear D gene. Germline V gene sequence: CDR1 GTSNPN, CDR2 SVGIG (reference sequence). This CDR3 comprises 13 residues. Trimming removed 1 base from V and 5 bases from J, with 11 bases in between. The CDR3 DNA is TGTGCCTGGAGTGCGGGAAGTTTTTATGGCTACACCTTC. Its translation is CAWSAGSFYGYTF.

The chain employs TRBV7-9 and TRBJ2-5; a weak D match, TRBD1 (6 bases). V shed 5 bases and J shed 5 bases, with 27 bases lying between them. The germline CDR1 and CDR2 sequences are SEHNR and FQNEAQ (reference sequence). This CDR3 contains 18 residues. The CDR3 spells CASSHFRGYTRGLETQYF. The CDR3 DNA reads TGTGCCAGCAGCCACTTCAGAGGGTATACCAGGGGATTGGAGACCCAGTACTTC.

This sequence joins TRBV5-1 and TRBJ2-2; D call uncertain. Germline V gives CDR1 SGHRS, CDR2 YFSETQ. This CDR3 has 14 residues. Trimming took off 4 bases at V and 7 bases at J, with 14 bases between the two ends. The chain's CDR3 is CASSPGLGDGELFF. CDR3 sequence (DNA): TGCGCCAGCAGCCCCGGCCTGGGTGACGGGGAGCTGTTTTTT.

This chain connects TRBV7-9 to TRBJ1-2; 11 nucleotides align to TRBD1. V shed 3 bases, J shed 7 bases, and the junction held 4 bases outside the gene matches. Germline values: CDR1 SEHNR, CDR2 FQNEAQ (reference sequence). This CDR3 has 14 amino acids. CDR3 region: CASSFGTGGFGYTF. In DNA form, the CDR3 reads TGTGCCAGCAGCTTTGGGACAGGGGGTTTTGGCTACACCTTC. Using reference TRBV7-9 and TRBJ1-2 for the parts outside the CDR3, the full variable domain is DTGVSQNPRHKITKRGQNVTFRCDPISEHNRLYWYRQTLGQGPEFLTYFQNEAQLEKSRLLSDRFSAERPKGSFSTLEIQRTEQGDSAMYLCASSFGTGGFGYTFGSGTRLTVV.

The CDR3 DNA reads TGCGCCAGCAGCCAAGTCGGGAGGAGGGCAGGGGGCAATCAGCCCCAGCATTTT. Amino acids: CASSQVGRRAGGNQPQHF. The chain has TRBV4-1 and TRBJ1-5; D might be TRBD1 (6 bases). In germline, CDR1 is MGHRA, CDR2 YSYEKL. V lost 1 base to trimming and J lost 2 bases, with 18 bases between them. This CDR3 has 18 residues.

This clone was seen only a few times. The gene calls are TRBV4-1 and TRBJ2-5, with D possibly being TRBD2 (5 bases). Trimming removed 6 bases from V and 3 bases from J, with 11 bases in between. CDR1 is MGHRA and CDR2 is YSYEKL in the germline V gene. The CDR3 is 13 residues long. This chain's CDR3 is CASSRSGKETQYF. CDR3 nucleotides: TGCGCCAGCAGTCGCAGCGGAAAAGAGACCCAGTACTTC.

The CDR3 region is CASSSSYNSPLHF. The DNA of the CDR3 is TGTGCCAGCAGCAGCTCCTATAATTCACCCCTCCACTTT. The V gene is TRBV2, the J gene TRBJ1-6; D is ambiguous. V lost 6 bases and J 0 bases, leaving 3 bases between the germline ends. Germline assignment: CDR1 SNHLY and CDR2 FYNNEI. This CDR3 contains 13 residues.

This chain uses TRBV7-9 with TRBJ2-3, with D tentatively TRBD2 (5 bases). The CDR3 covers 15 residues. Per the germline V gene, CDR1 is SEHNR and CDR2 is FQNEAQ (reference sequence). Trimming left V 3 bases short and J 3 bases short, with 13 bases between. CDR3 nucleotides: TGTGCCAGCAGCTTGACGAGCGGTTTAACAGATACGCAGTATTTT. Protein product: CASSLTSGLTDTQYF.

The rearrangement uses TRBV30 and TRBJ1-1, with D unclear. The ends were cut back, 3 bases at V and 2 bases at J, with 7 bases in the middle. Germline values: CDR1 GTSNPN, CDR2 SVGIG (reference sequence). The CDR3 is made up of 12 amino acids. The CDR3 DNA is TGTGCCTGGAGAGGATACAACACTGAAGCTTTCTTT. Protein product: CAWRGYNTEAFF.

CDR3 sequence (DNA): TGCGCCAGCAGGAGTGGGAGCGGGAGGACCCCCTACAATGAGCAGTTCTTC. Its translation: CASRSGSGRTPYNEQFF. This chain joins TRBV4-1 and TRBJ2-1; TRBD2 matches at 9 bases. CDR3 size: 17 residues. V shed 6 bases and J 2 bases; nucleotides not matched to a gene: 11. Per germline, CDR1 MGHRA and CDR2 YSYEKL.

This clone showed up just a few times. The rearrangement joins TRBV6-2 or TRBV6-3 to TRBJ2-1; 7 positions agree with TRBD2. CDR3 length: 14 amino acids. J gave up 6 bases and V 6 bases, and 8 bases lay outside the gene matches. Germline CDR1 reads MNHEY; CDR2 reads SVGEGT. In nucleotides, the CDR3 is TGTGCCAGCAGCCGTGGGGGAGGGGCCAATGAGCAGTTCTTC. The encoded protein is CASSRGGGANEQFF.

The chain joins TRBV30 to TRBJ2-3, with 12 bases identical to TRBD2. V dropped 0 bases and J dropped 3; count of bases not matched to a gene: 4. Germline V CDR1 and CDR2: GTSNPN, SVGIG (reference sequence). CDR3 length: 16 amino acids. The CDR3, as DNA: TGTGCCTGGAGTGTAGGAACTAGCGGGGGGACAGATACGCAGTATTTT. Translation: CAWSVGTSGGTDTQYF.

The chain joins TRBV3-1 (or the pseudogene TRBV3-2) to TRBJ1-2; TRBD1 matches 7 bases. CDR1 LGHDT and CDR2 YNNKEL come from the germline V gene (reference sequence). The CDR3 totals 17 residues. V was pared by 2 bases and J by 2 bases, with 11 bases of the junction left unmatched. CDR3 DNA: TGTGCCAGCAGCCAAAATCTTCCCGGGACAGCGAACTATGGCTACACCTTC. Translation: CASSQNLPGTANYGYTF.

The chain carries TRBV5-1 and TRBJ2-1; 8 bases align to TRBD2. This CDR3 is built from 15 residues. Looked up from germline, CDR1 is SGHRS and CDR2 is YFSETQ. Unmatched junction bases numbered 1, after V lost 2 bases and J lost 0 bases. For the CDR3, the DNA is TGCGCCAGCAGCTTCCTAGCGGGCTCCTACAATGAGCAGTTCTTC. Translated, it gives CASSFLAGSYNEQFF.